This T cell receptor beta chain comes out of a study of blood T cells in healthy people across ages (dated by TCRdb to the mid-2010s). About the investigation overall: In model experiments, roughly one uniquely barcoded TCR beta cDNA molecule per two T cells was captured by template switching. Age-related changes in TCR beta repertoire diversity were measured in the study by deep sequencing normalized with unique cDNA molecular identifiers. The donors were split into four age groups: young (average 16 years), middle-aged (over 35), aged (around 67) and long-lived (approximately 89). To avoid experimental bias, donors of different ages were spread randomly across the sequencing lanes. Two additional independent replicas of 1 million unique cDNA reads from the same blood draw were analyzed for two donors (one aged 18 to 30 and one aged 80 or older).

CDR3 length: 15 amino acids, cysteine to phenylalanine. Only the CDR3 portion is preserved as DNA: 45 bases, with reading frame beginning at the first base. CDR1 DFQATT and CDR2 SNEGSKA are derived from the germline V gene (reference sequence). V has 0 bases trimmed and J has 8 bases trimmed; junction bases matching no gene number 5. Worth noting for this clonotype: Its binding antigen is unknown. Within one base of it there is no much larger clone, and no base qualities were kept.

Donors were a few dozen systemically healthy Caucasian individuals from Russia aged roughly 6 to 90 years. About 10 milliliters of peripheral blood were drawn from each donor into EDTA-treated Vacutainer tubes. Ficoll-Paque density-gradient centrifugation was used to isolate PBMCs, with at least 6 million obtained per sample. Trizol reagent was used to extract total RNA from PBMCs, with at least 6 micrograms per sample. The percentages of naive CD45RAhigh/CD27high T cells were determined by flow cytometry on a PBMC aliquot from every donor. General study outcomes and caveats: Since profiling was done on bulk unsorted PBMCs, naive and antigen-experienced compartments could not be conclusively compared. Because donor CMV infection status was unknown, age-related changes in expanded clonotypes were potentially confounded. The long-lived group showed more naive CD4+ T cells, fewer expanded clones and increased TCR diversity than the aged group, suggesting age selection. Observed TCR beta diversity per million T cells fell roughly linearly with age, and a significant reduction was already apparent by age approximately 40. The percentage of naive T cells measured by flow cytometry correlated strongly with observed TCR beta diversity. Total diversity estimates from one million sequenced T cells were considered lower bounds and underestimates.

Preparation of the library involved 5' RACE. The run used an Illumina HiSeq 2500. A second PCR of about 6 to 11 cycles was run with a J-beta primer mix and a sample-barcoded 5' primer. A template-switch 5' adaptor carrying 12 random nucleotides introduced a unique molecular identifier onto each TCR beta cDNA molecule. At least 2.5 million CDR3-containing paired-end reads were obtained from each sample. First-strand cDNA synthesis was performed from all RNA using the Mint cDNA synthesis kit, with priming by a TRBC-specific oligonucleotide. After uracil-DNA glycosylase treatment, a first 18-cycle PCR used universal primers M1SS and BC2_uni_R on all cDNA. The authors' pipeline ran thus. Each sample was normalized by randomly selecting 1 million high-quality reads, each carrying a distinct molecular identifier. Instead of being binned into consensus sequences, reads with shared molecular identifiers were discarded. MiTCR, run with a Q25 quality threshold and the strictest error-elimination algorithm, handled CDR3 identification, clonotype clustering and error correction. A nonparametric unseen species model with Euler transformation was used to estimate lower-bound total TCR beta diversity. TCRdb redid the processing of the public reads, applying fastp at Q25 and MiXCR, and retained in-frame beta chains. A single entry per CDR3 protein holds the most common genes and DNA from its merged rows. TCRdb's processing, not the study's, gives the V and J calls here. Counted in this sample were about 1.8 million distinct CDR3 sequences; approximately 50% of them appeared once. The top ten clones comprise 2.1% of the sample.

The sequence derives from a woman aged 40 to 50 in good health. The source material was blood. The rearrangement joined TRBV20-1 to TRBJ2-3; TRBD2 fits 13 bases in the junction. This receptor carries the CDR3 CSARDTSGGAVTQYF. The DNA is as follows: TGCAGTGCTAGAGATACTAGCGGGGGGGCCGTTACGCAGTATTTT.